This TCR beta chain was profiled in a study of blood T cell repertoires in COVID-19. Study-level background: COVID-19 samples, acute and convalescent, were from the United States, Italy and Spain.

The CDR3 has 16 residues. The V end lost 0 bases, the J end lost 2 bases, and 13 bases lay between the germline ends. The germline V gene has CDR1 SGHDN and CDR2 FVKESK. Original methodology: Nucleated cell counts were estimated from reference gene primer amplification. Data came from immunoSEQ multiplex PCR; TCRdb stores just in-frame clones and leaves some out. From that table come the V and J calls and clone size; the DNA was used to work out D and trimming. This sample yields approximately 77,000 clones, of which around 69% are seen a single time; 16% belongs to the top ten. Specimen: peripheral blood. The chain recombines TRBV14 with TRBJ2-5, with D perhaps TRBD1 (7 bases). The sequence was obtained from a man in his 70s with active or convalescent COVID-19. CDR3 DNA sequence: TGTGCCAGCAGCCAAGACCGGAGGGGGCTTCAAGAGACCCAGTACTTC. This sequence encodes CASSQDRRGLQETQYF.